This T cell receptor (beta chain) emerged from a study of CD8+ T cells in alopecia areata. Study-wide background: Each of the treated patients was given oral tofacitinib, 5 to 10 mg twice daily, for moderate-to-severe alopecia areata. A 6-month period off drug followed tofacitinib, which lasted 6 to 18 months. Whole-study results and caveats: The study found higher clonality in lesional than normal scalp, especially in alopecia totalis/universalis.

From PBMCs, CD4+ and CD8+ T cells were sorted. Trimming cost V 6 bases and J 6 bases; bases outside gene matches: 17. The CDR3 contains 17 residues. Germline-derived CDR1 and CDR2 are ENHRY and SYGVKD. Concerning this clone: Its specificity is unknown.

RNA was extracted and reverse transcribed into cDNA as the sequencing template. Clones were read by immunoSEQ multiplex PCR, and TCRdb kept only the in-frame ones, dropping some. The data hold roughly 150,000 clones, with around 47% observed a single time. The chain employs TRBV10-3 and TRBJ2-1; 7 nucleotides align to TRBD1. The TCR sequence derives from a human donor with alopecia areata. The source material was CD4+ T cells sorted from blood. CDR3 sequence reads: CAIREGTGVPQGNEQFF. For the CDR3, the DNA is TGTGCCATCAGAGAGGGCACAGGGGTCCCGCAAGGCAATGAGCAGTTCTTC.